This T cell receptor (beta chain) is drawn from a study of shared clonotypes between healthy human individuals. Across the study: Every donor yielded three CD4 naive, three CD4 memory, two CD8 naive and one CD8 memory plate.

Original processing methods: ImmunoSEQ output held junction-only sequences without quality scores, so filtering differed. Clones were sequenced by immunoSEQ multiplex PCR, and TCRdb holds only the in-frame ones, with some missing. For V, J and clone size, that table is used; D and trimming come from the DNA. This sample carries 1,500,000 or so clones, 97% to 99% of them seen once, and the ten largest clones take about 0.4%. The study, taken as a whole, reports: There were few donors, and this limited the genetic and exposure-history diversity represented. Memory subsets generally showed lower estimated richness than naive subsets.

The CDR3 consists of 14 residues. Germline V gene lookup returns CDR1 SEHNR and CDR2 FQNEAQ (reference sequence). V gave up 0 bases and J gave up 5 bases, with 8 bases separating them. Concerning this clone: Its antigen is unknown.

The sequenced material came from naive CD4+ T cells sorted from blood. Subset in this sample: CD45RA+ positively selected. The TCR comes from a man between 25 and 39 years old in good health. The chain is built from TRBV7-9 and TRBJ2-1; no clear D gene. The CDR3 protein is CASSLAVQNNEQFF. The DNA of the CDR3 is TGTGCCAGCAGCTTAGCCGTCCAGAACAATGAGCAGTTCTTC.